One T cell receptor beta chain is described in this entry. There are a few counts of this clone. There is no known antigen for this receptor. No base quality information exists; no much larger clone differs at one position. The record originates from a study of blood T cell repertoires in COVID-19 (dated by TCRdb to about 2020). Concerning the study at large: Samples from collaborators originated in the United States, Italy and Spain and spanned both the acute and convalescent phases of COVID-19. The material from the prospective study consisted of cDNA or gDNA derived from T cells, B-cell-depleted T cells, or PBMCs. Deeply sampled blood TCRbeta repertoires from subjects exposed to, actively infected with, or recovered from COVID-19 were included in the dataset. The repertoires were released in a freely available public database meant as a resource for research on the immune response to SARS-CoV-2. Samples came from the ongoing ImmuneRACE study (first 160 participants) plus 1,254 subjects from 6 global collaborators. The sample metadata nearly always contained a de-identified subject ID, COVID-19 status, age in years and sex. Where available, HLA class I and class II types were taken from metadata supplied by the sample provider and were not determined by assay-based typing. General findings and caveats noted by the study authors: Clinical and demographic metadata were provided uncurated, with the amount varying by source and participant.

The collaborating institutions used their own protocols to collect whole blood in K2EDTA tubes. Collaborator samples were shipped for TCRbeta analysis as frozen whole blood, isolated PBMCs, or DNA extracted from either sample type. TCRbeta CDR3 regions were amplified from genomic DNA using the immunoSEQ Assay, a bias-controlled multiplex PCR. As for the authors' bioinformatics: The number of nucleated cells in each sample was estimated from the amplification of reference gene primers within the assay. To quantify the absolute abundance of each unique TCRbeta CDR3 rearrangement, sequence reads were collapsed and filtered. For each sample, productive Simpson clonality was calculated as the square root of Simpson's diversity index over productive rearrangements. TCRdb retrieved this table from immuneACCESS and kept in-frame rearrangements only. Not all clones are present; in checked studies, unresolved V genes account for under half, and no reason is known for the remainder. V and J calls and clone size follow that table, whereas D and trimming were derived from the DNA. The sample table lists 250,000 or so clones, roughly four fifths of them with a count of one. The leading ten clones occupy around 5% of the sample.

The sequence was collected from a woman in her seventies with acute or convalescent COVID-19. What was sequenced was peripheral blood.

The DNA sequence is TGCGCCAGCAGCTTTACAGGGGGCGCAACTAATGAAAAACTGTTTTTT. Translation gives CASSFTGGATNEKLFF. The chain couples TRBV5-1 to TRBJ1-4, with 9 bases matching TRBD1. V trim: 2 bases; J trim: 0 bases; unmatched bases: 2. CDR1 SGHRS and CDR2 YFSETQ were looked up in the germline V gene. From the cysteine through the phenylalanine, the CDR3 covers 16 amino acids. Only CDR3 DNA is held: 48 bases, read in frame from base 1.